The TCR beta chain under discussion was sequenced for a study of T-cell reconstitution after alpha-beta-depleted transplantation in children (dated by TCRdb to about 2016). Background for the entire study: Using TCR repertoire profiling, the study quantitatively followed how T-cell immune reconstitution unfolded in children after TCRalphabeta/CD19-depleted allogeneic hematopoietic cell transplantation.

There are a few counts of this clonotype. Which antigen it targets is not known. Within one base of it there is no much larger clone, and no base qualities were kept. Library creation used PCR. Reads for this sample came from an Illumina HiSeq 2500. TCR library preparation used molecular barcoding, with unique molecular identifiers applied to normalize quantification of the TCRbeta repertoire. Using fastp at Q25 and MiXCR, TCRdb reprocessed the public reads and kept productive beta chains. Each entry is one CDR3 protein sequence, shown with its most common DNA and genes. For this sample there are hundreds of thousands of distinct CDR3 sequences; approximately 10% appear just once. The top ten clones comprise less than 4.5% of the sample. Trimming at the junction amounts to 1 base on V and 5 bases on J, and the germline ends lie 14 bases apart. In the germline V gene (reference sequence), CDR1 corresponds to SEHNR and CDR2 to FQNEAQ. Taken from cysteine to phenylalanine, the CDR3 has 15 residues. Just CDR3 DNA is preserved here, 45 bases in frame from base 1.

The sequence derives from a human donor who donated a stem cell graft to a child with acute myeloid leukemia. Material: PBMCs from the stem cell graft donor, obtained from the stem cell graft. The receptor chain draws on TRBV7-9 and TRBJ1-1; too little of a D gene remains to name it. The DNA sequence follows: TGTGCCAGCAGCTTAGTCGGCCCAATAGGGACTGAAGCTTTCTTT. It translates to CASSLVGPIGTEAFF.